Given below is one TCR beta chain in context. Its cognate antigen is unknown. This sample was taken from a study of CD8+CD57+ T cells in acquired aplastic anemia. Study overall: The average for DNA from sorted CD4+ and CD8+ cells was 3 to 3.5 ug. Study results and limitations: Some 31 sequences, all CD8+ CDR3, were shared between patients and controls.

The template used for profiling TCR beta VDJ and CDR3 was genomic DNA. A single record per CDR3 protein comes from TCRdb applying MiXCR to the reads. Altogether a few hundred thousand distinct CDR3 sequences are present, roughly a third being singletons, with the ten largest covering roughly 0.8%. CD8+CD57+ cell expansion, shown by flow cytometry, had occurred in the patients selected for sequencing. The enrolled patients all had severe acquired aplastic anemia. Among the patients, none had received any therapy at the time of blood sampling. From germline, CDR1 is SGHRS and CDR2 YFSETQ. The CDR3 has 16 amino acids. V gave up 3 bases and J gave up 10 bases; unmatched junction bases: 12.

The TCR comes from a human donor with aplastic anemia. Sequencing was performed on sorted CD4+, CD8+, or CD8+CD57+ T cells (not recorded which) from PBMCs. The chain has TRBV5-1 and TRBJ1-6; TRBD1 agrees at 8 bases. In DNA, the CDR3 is TGCGCCAGCAGCTCCTCGACAGGGGCCCCCGTCTCACCCCTCCACTTT. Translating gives CASSSSTGAPVSPLHF. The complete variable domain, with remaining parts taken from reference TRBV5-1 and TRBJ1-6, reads KAGVTQTPRYLIKTRGQQVTLSCSPISGHRSVSWYQQTPGQGLQFLFEYFSETQRNKGNFPGRFSGRQFSNSRSEMNVSTLELGDSALYLCASSSSTGAPVSPLHFGNGTRLTVT.